This TCR beta chain was observed in a study of identical twins. Notes on the study in general: Model-predicted out-of-frame TCR alpha sharing fell below observed values in monozygotic twins. With abundant cord blood beta clonotypes, insertions were fewer; memory repertoires showed no such pattern.

This clonotype turned up a few times. Antigen specificity is unknown. The V gene's germline CDR1 is DFQATT and CDR2 SNEGSKA (reference sequence). V gave up 3 bases and J gave up 4 bases, with 13 bases separating them. CDR3 length: 14 residues. Carrying unique molecular identifiers, the cDNA also gained a universal primer site through template switching. Via MiXCR, TCRdb re-called the 5' RACE reads, giving one row per CDR3 protein. The sample records 450,000 or so distinct CDR3 sequences, over 11% being singletons. The sample also formed part of further work on yellow fever vaccine responses in identical twins.

The genes are TRBV20-1 and TRBJ2-1; the D gene is possibly TRBD2 (6 bases). The sample comprised CD4+ T cells sorted from blood. The origin of this receptor is a woman aged 18-29 years in good health. CDR3 residues: CSASNSGRYNEQFF. The CDR3 DNA reads as TGCAGTGCTAGTAATAGCGGACGATACAATGAGCAGTTCTTC.